These T cell receptor beta chains were read from a single sample in a study of blood T cell repertoires in COVID-19. Data came from immunoSEQ multiplex PCR; TCRdb stores just in-frame clones and leaves some out. The repertoire has hundreds of thousands of clones, roughly 90% of them found once; the top ten carry 3.5% to 4.5%. Sequences were obtained from peripheral blood. These receptors were taken from a woman in her 50s with active or convalescent COVID-19. Both conserved end residues are part of each CDR3. The D gene is left open where the match is weak. Clone size is given for some rows only: seen once, a few or many times, or a class if the clone is expanded.

clone size	V gene	J gene	D gene	CDR3 protein	CDR3 DNA
NA	TRBV2	TRBJ2-7	TRBD2	CATGGGVNEQYF	TGTGCCACCGGGGGGGGTGTGAACGAGCAGTACTTC
once	TRBV5-1	TRBJ2-5	NA	CASSQGGQETQYF	TGCGCCAGCAGTCAGGGGGGCCAAGAGACCCAGTACTTC
NA	TRBV9	TRBJ1-6	NA	CASSVATGRHNLPLHF	TGTGCCAGCAGCGTAGCAACAGGACGACATAATTTACCCCTCCACTTT
once	TRBV10-3	TRBJ2-3	TRBD2	CAISVDLTGRLAGVKADTQYF	TGTGCCATCAGTGTGGACCTCACCGGAAGGCTAGCGGGAGTGAAGGCAGATACGCAGTATTTT
NA	TRBV3-1/TRBV3-2	TRBJ2-1	TRBD2	CASSQDRTSGRNEQFF	TGTGCCAGCAGCCAAGATAGGACTAGCGGGAGGAATGAGCAGTTCTTC
NA	TRBV18	TRBJ2-7	TRBD1	CASSRSGTGGPYEQYF	TGTGCCAGCTCACGCTCTGGGACAGGGGGCCCCTACGAGCAGTACTTC
NA	TRBV19	TRBJ1-5	NA	CASSVAVYSNQPQHF	TGTGCCAGTAGTGTGGCGGTCTATAGCAATCAGCCCCAGCATTTT
few	TRBV5-1	TRBJ1-1	NA	CASSLGIGATDEAFF	TGCGCCAGCAGCTTGGGTATAGGCGCGACAGATGAAGCTTTCTTT
NA	TRBV3-1/TRBV3-2	TRBJ1-6	NA	CASSHTRIPPPPLHF	TGTGCCAGCAGCCATACTAGGATCCCACCGCCACCCCTCCACTTT
NA	TRBV4-3	TRBJ1-3	NA	CASSQDPGISGNTIYF	TGCGCCAGCAGCCAAGATCCCGGGATTTCTGGAAACACCATATATTTT
NA	TRBV19	TRBJ1-3	NA	CASSISWTRTGNTIYF	TGTGCCAGTAGTATTTCTTGGACACGAACTGGAAACACCATATATTTT
NA	TRBV9	TRBJ1-4	TRBD1	CASSVRDRVRTNEKLFF	TGTGCCAGCAGCGTACGGGACAGGGTGAGGACTAATGAAAAACTGTTTTTT
NA	TRBV18	TRBJ2-4	NA	CASSPWTELAKNIQYF	TGTGCCAGCTCACCGTGGACAGAACTAGCCAAAAACATTCAGTACTTC
few	TRBV4-3	TRBJ1-2	NA	CASSPTRGSDYGYTF	TGCGCCAGCAGCCCCACTCGGGGGTCCGACTATGGCTACACCTTC
NA	TRBV27	TRBJ1-5	TRBD1	CASSFLPGQGDQPQHF	TGTGCCAGCAGTTTCTTACCGGGACAGGGGGATCAGCCCCAGCATTTT
NA	TRBV6-7	TRBJ1-2	NA	CASSIVSASLSGDGYTF	TGTGCCAGCAGTATTGTCTCGGCCAGCCTCTCGGGGGATGGCTACACCTTC
few	TRBV7-8	TRBJ1-1	TRBD1	CASKTGGTEAFF	TGTGCCAGCAAAACAGGGGGCACTGAAGCTTTCTTT
NA	TRBV25-1	TRBJ2-3	NA	CASSAFREYRINTQYF	TGTGCCAGCAGTGCTTTCCGGGAATACAGAATTAATACGCAGTATTTT
NA	TRBV7-2	TRBJ2-2	TRBD1	CASSLVRGTGELFF	TGTGCCAGCAGCTTAGTCAGGGGGACCGGGGAGCTGTTTTTT
NA	TRBV7-3	TRBJ2-1	NA	CASSSTGSGGIREQFF	TGTGCCAGCAGCTCGACCGGATCAGGCGGGATACGTGAGCAGTTCTTC
NA	TRBV7-2	TRBJ1-1	NA	CASSLADTYTEAFF	TGTGCCAGCAGCTTGGCGGACACCTACACTGAAGCTTTCTTT
NA	TRBV9	TRBJ2-1	TRBD1	CASSARDRGLGEQFF	TGTGCCAGCAGCGCCCGGGACAGGGGGCTCGGTGAGCAGTTCTTC
NA	TRBV11-2	TRBJ1-1	NA	CASSLALRNTEAFF	TGTGCCAGCAGCTTAGCCTTGAGGAACACTGAAGCTTTCTTT
NA	TRBV7-6	TRBJ1-1	NA	CASSPGTSLPGRNTEAFF	TGTGCCAGCAGCCCCGGGACAAGCCTCCCGGGGAGGAACACTGAAGCTTTCTTT
NA	TRBV28	TRBJ1-5	TRBD1	CASSHDRAPQPQHF	TGTGCCAGCAGTCACGACAGGGCTCCTCAGCCCCAGCATTTT
NA	TRBV4-2	TRBJ2-2	TRBD2	CASSQALTSGAGELFF	TGTGCCAGCAGCCAAGCCCTGACTAGCGGGGCCGGGGAGCTGTTTTTT
once	TRBV28	TRBJ1-1	TRBD1	CASSQDRGLVKAFF	TGTGCCAGCAGTCAGGACAGGGGGTTGGTGAAAGCTTTCTTT
NA	TRBV6-6	TRBJ2-4	NA	CASTMNRAGDLQYF	TGTGCCAGCACAATGAACAGGGCTGGGGATCTTCAGTACTTC
NA	TRBV19	TRBJ1-6	NA	CASSRGPLTLF	TGTGCCAGTTCGCGGGGGCCTCTTACCCTTTTT
NA	TRBV7-2	TRBJ2-3	TRBD1	CASTPQGVPTDTQYF	TGTGCCAGCACCCCACAGGGGGTCCCCACAGATACGCAGTATTTT
NA	TRBV5-1	TRBJ2-2	NA	CASSLVDSVNTGELFF	TGCGCCAGCAGCTTAGTAGACAGCGTCAACACCGGGGAGCTGTTTTTT
NA	TRBV2	TRBJ2-3	NA	CASLPNRLDGTQYF	TGTGCCAGCCTTCCGAACAGACTAGACGGTACGCAGTATTTT
few	TRBV5-1	TRBJ2-2	TRBD1	CASSLGGQVVGELFF	TGCGCCAGCAGCCTAGGGGGACAGGTCGTCGGGGAGCTGTTTTTT
NA	TRBV9	TRBJ2-1	TRBD1	CASSVDDRGSYNEQFF	TGTGCCAGCAGCGTAGATGACAGGGGCTCCTACAATGAGCAGTTCTTC
NA	TRBV3-1/TRBV3-2	TRBJ2-1	NA	CASSQVLANEQFF	TGTGCCAGCAGCCAAGTGCTAGCGAATGAGCAGTTCTTC
NA	TRBV6-2/TRBV6-3	TRBJ2-7	NA	CASSYSRSEQYF	TGTGCCAGCAGTTACTCGAGGTCCGAGCAGTACTTC
NA	TRBV28	TRBJ1-2	NA	CASSWGLYGYTF	TGTGCCAGCAGCTGGGGACTCTATGGCTACACCTTC
NA	TRBV6-2/TRBV6-3	TRBJ1-5	NA	CASSYVVWGGNQPQHF	TGTGCCAGCAGTTACGTTGTGTGGGGGGGCAATCAGCCCCAGCATTTT
NA	TRBV7-9	TRBJ2-5	NA	CASSFSPSQDQETQYF	TGTGCCAGCAGCTTTTCCCCTTCTCAGGACCAAGAGACCCAGTACTTC
NA	TRBV30	TRBJ2-3	TRBD2	CAWSGTSGRADTQYF	TGTGCCTGGAGTGGGACTAGCGGGAGGGCAGATACGCAGTATTTT
NA	TRBV10-3	TRBJ2-7	NA	CASRDTTYEQYF	TGTGCCAGCCGGGACACGACCTACGAGCAGTACTTC
NA	TRBV3-1/TRBV3-2	TRBJ2-7	NA	CASSQAQGSSYEQYF	TGTGCCAGCAGCCAAGCGCAGGGGAGCTCCTACGAGCAGTACTTC
few	TRBV10-2	TRBJ2-3	TRBD1	CASGTGGTDTQYF	TGCGCCAGCGGGACAGGGGGCACAGATACGCAGTATTTT
NA	TRBV28	TRBJ2-7	TRBD2	CASSSSRLAGDVYEQYF	TGTGCCAGCAGTTCCTCCAGACTAGCGGGAGATGTCTACGAGCAGTACTTC
NA	TRBV6-5	TRBJ2-3	TRBD2	CASSYVSGRAKDTQYF	TGTGCCAGCAGTTACGTTAGCGGGAGGGCCAAAGATACGCAGTATTTT
NA	TRBV10-3	TRBJ2-2	NA	CAISFGQQGGELFF	TGTGCCATCAGTTTCGGACAGCAAGGTGGGGAGCTGTTTTTT
few	TRBV5-4	TRBJ1-1	TRBD1	CASSSGTGNTEAFF	TGTGCCAGCAGCTCCGGGACAGGGAACACTGAAGCTTTCTTT
NA	TRBV2	TRBJ1-1	NA	CASSEFGGRREAFF	TGTGCCAGCAGTGAATTCGGGGGGAGGAGGGAAGCTTTCTTT
NA	TRBV20-1	TRBJ1-2	NA	CSASHEETNYGYTF	TGCAGTGCTAGTCACGAGGAAACTAACTATGGCTACACCTTC
NA	TRBV3-1/TRBV3-2	TRBJ1-5	NA	CASSGGVQYSNQPQHF	TGTGCCAGCAGTGGGGGGGTTCAATATAGCAATCAGCCCCAGCATTTT